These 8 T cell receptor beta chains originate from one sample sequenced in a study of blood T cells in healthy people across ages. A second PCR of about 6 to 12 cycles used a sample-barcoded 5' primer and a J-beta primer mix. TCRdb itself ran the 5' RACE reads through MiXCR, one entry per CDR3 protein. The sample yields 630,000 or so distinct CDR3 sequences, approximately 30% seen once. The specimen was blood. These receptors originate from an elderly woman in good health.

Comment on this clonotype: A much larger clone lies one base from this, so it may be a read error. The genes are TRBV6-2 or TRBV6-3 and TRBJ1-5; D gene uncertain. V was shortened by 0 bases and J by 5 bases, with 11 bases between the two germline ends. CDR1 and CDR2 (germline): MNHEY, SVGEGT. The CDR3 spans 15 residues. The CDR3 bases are TGTGCCAGCAGTTACTCATCAGGTGCGCATCAGCCCCAGCATTTT. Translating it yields CASSYSSGAHQPQHF.

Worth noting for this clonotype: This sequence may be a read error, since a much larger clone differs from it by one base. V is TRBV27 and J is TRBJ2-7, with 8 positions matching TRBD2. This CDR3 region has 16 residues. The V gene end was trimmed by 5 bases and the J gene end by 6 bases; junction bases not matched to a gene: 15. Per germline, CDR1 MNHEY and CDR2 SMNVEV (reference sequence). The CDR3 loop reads CASSPRKGTRGGEQYF. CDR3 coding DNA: TGTGCCAGCAGTCCGCGCAAAGGGACTCGGGGGGGCGAGCAGTACTTC.

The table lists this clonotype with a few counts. In DNA form, the CDR3 reads TGTGCCAGCAGTGAATTGCGACACCAGAACACCGGGGAGCTGTTTTTT. Protein sequence: CASSELRHQNTGELFF. The chain combines TRBV6-1 with TRBJ2-2; D is undetermined. This CDR3 region has 16 residues. Germline lookup yields CDR1 MNHNS and CDR2 SASEGT. V lost 2 bases and J lost 1, with 11 bases in between.

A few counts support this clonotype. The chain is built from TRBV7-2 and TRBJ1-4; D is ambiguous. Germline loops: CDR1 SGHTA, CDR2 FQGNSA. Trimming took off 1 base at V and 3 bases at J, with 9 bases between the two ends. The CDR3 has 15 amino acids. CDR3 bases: TGTGCCAGCAGCTTAGTCCCTAACCCTAATGAAAAACTGTTTTTT. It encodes CASSLVPNPNEKLFF.

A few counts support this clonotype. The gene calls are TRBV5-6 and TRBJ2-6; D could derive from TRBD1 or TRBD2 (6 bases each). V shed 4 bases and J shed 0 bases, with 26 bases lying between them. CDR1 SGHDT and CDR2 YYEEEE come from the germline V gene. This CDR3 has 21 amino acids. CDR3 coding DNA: TGTGCCAGCAGCCTGCCGGGAGTGGCAGGGGTTACGAGCTCTGGGGCCAACGTCCTGACTTTC. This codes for CASSLPGVAGVTSSGANVLTF.

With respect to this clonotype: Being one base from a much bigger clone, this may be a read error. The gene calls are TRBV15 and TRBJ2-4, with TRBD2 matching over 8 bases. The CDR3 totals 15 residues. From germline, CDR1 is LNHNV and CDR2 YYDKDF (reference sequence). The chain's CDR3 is CTTSRTGGNQNIQYF. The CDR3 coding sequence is TGTACCACCAGCAGAACGGGGGGGAACCAAAACATTCAGTACTTC.

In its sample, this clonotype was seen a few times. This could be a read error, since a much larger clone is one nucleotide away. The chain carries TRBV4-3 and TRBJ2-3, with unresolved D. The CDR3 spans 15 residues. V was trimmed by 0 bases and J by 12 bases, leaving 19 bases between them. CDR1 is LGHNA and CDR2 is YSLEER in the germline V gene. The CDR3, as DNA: TGCGCCAGCAGCCAAGAGCAAGGGTCCTGGGGAAAACAGTATTTT. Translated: CASSQEQGSWGKQYF.

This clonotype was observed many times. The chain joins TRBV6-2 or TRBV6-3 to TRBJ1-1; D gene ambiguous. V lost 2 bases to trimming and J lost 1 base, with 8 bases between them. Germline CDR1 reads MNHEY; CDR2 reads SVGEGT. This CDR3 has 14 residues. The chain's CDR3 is CASSYDRTNTEAFF. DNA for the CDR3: TGTGCCAGCAGTTACGACCGAACGAACACTGAAGCTTTCTTT.